This passage covers 22 T cell receptor beta chains from one sample sequenced in a study of T cells expressing NK-cell markers. TCRdb derives one entry per CDR3 protein from the 5' RACE reads, leaving out DNA. Its clone listing holds 350,000 to 450,000 distinct CDR3 sequences. Sequenced material: blood T cells: a sorted CD56 or NKG2C T cell subset, CD4+ or CD8+ T cells, or bulk PBMC T cells (not recorded which). The receptor source for this set is a man between 18 and 69 years old in good health.

The V call is TRBV3-1, the J call TRBJ2-5. There are 15 residues in the CDR3. Germline values: CDR1 LGHDT, CDR2 YNNKEL (reference sequence). CDR3 sequence reads: CASSHRYVGWETQYF.

J is TRBJ2-6 and V is TRBV6-2 or TRBV6-3; TCRdb selects TRBD1, and the lack of DNA leaves this call unchecked. This CDR3 has 17 amino acids. CDR1 and CDR2 from the germline V gene are MNHEY and SVGEGT. CDR3 in amino acids: CASSPRGHGTGANVLTF.

This chain links TRBV20-1 with TRBJ2-7; the TCRdb D gene call, TRBD1, has no DNA to confirm it. Germline values: CDR1 DFQATT, CDR2 SNEGSKA (reference sequence). CDR3 size: 12 residues. CDR3 protein: CSAGRDSPEQYF.

The chain uses TRBV2 and TRBJ1-6; no DNA is available, so the TRBD1 call from TCRdb remains unchecked. The CDR3 runs 14 residues. The V gene's germline CDR1 is SNHLY and CDR2 FYNNEI. The CDR3 is CASRTQGNNSPLHF.

This chain connects TRBV7-2 to TRBJ2-7; checking the TCRdb D call of TRBD1 is not possible without DNA. This CDR3 is built from 15 residues. Germline V gene data show CDR1 as SGHTA and CDR2 as FQGNSA. The CDR3 loop reads CASSQLPGQRYEQYF.

The chain uses TRBV20-1 and TRBJ1-6; checking the TCRdb D call of TRBD1 is not possible without DNA. Germline V lookup: CDR1 DFQATT, CDR2 SNEGSKA (reference sequence). The CDR3 is 16 residues long. The CDR3: CSARTDLSKGNSPLHF.

The chain uses TRBV12-3 or TRBV12-4 and TRBJ2-7; the D call of TRBD1 rests on TCRdb alone, since no DNA is present to check it. The CDR3 contains 15 residues. The CDR3: CASSPHRGLRNEQYF.

CDR3 residues: CASNPGQGYQPQHF. The rearrangement joins TRBV12-3 or TRBV12-4 to TRBJ1-5; TCRdb designates TRBD1, a call that cannot be tested without DNA. The CDR3 covers 14 residues.

The V and J genes are TRBV6-1 and TRBJ2-5; TCRdb selects TRBD1, and the lack of DNA leaves this call unchecked. The CDR3 runs 15 residues. Germline CDR1 is MNHNS and CDR2 is SASEGT. CDR3: CATTQGGRPEETQYF.

The chain employs TRBV7-9 and TRBJ1-2; TCRdb indicates TRBD1, and absent DNA this call remains unverified. The CDR3 spans 14 residues. CDR1 SEHNR and CDR2 FQNEAQ come from the germline V gene (reference sequence). CDR3 protein: CASSKGRSNYGYTF. Using reference TRBV7-9 and TRBJ1-2 for the parts outside the CDR3, the full variable domain is DTGVSQNPRHKITKRGQNVTFRCDPISEHNRLYWYRQTLGQGPEFLTYFQNEAQLEKSRLLSDRFSAERPKGSFSTLEIQRTEQGDSAMYLCASSKGRSNYGYTFGSGTRLTVV.

This chain links TRBV10-3 with TRBJ1-1. The germline gives CDR1 ENHRY, CDR2 SYGVKD. CDR3 length: 14 amino acids. The CDR3 reads CAISERGSKYEAFF.

J is TRBJ2-3 and V is TRBV4-1. The germline gives CDR1 MGHRA, CDR2 YSYEKL. The CDR3 is made up of 14 amino acids. This CDR3 reads CASSQDQNTDTQYF.

The CDR3 sequence is CASSVAGGYDTQYF. The rearrangement uses TRBV6-1 and TRBJ2-3; TCRdb gives TRBD1 as the D gene, but with no DNA this cannot be confirmed. The CDR3 consists of 14 residues. Germline CDR1 MNHNS, CDR2 SASEGT.

The chain recombines TRBV27 with TRBJ2-7; there is no DNA to check the TCRdb D call of TRBD1. Germline V gene lookup returns CDR1 MNHEY and CDR2 SMNVEV (reference sequence). The CDR3 length is 14 residues. This chain's CDR3 is CASRPGGSRGEQYF.

The V call is TRBV18, the J call TRBJ2-3; TCRdb's D call, TRBD2, is unchecked because there is no DNA. Germline-derived CDR1 and CDR2 are KGHSH and LQKENI. The CDR3 covers 15 residues. The CDR3 protein is CASSPVDYRANTQYF.

J is TRBJ2-7 and V is TRBV15. Germline lookup yields CDR1 LNHNV and CDR2 YYDKDF (reference sequence). This CDR3 comprises 15 residues. CDR3 sequence: CATSRVAGGPYEQYF.

This rearrangement joins TRBV20-1 to TRBJ2-7; the TCRdb call, TRBD2, lacks DNA for checking. This CDR3 is built from 12 residues. The germline V gene encodes CDR1 DFQATT and CDR2 SNEGSKA (reference sequence). CDR3: CSARLAGGEQYF.

The chain uses TRBV7-7 and TRBJ1-1; TCRdb lists TRBD1, though no DNA is available to test this call. Germline lookup yields CDR1 SSHAT and CDR2 FNYEAQ (reference sequence). The CDR3 contains 13 residues. The CDR3 region is CASSPHTLAEAFF. Full variable domain (rest looked up from reference TRBV7-7 and TRBJ1-1): GAGVSQSPRYKVTKRGQDVTLRCDPISSHATLYWYQQALGQGPEFLTYFNYEAQPDKSGLPSDRFSAERPEGSISTLTIQRTEQRDSAMYRCASSPHTLAEAFFGQGTRLTVV.

V and J are TRBV21-1 and TRBJ2-1; TCRdb lists TRBD1, though no DNA is available to test this call. TRBV21-1 is a known pseudogene. CDR3 size: 16 residues. CDR3 loop: CANPKDGGAGYNEQFF.

The J gene is TRBJ2-5, the V gene TRBV11-2; TCRdb's D gene call, TRBD2, goes unchecked for lack of DNA. The V gene's germline CDR1 is SGHAT and CDR2 FQNNGV. This CDR3 is built from 18 residues. The CDR3 sequence is CASSLQSSGGARSVTQYF.

The chain is built from TRBV10-3 and TRBJ2-7; the TRBD1 assignment by TCRdb is unverifiable without DNA. This CDR3 spans 19 amino acids. Germline CDR1 ENHRY, CDR2 SYGVKD. CDR3 sequence reads: CAISEPDKYGTAHPPEQYF.

This chain uses TRBV7-3 with TRBJ2-2; TCRdb designates TRBD1, a call that cannot be tested without DNA. The CDR3 runs 16 residues. Germline V gives CDR1 SGHTA, CDR2 FQGTGA. Here the CDR3 reads CASSSRQAANTGELFF.